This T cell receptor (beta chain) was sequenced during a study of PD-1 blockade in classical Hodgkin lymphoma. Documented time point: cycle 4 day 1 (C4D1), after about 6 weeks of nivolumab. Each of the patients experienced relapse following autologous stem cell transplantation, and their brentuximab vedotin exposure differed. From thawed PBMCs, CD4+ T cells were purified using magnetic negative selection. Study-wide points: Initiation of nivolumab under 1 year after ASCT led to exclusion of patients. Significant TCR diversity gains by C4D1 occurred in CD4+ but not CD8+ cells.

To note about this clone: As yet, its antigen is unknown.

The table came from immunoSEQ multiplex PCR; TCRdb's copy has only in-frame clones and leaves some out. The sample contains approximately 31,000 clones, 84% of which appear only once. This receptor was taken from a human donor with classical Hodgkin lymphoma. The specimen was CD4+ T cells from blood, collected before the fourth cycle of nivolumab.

This CDR3 is CASSSYLSTDTQYF. Here the CDR3 DNA reads TGTGCCAGCAGCTCCTATTTATCCACAGATACGCAGTATTTT. This chain connects TRBV7-3 to TRBJ2-3; no firm D call. CDR1 is SGHTA and CDR2 is FQGTGA in the germline V gene. The CDR3 consists of 14 residues. The V gene lost 4 bases and the J gene lost 2 bases, with 10 bases spanning the gap.